The subject of this entry is one T cell receptor (beta chain). The target antigen is unknown. This specimen belongs to a study of shared clonotypes between healthy human individuals. Study results and caveats: Naive subsets usually exceeded memory subsets in estimated richness. Although depth was large, rarefaction showed that sequencing of the sorted subsets was incomplete. A handful of donors showed sharing of about 5.5% of naive CD4 clonotypes.

Sorted subsets were amplified in replicate PCRs using 200 ng DNA, roughly 30,000 T cell genomes. Measured with immunoSEQ multiplex PCR; TCRdb has only the in-frame clones, and not every one. The sample has under 1,100,000 clones; approximately 78% are singletons. The CDR3 is 14 residues long. Germline trimming cut 2 bases from V and 1 base from J; bases unmatched to any gene: 0. Germline values: CDR1 SGDLS, CDR2 YYNGEE. The sequenced material came from memory CD4+ T cells from PBMCs. Subset: CD45RA-negative fraction. V usage is TRBV9 and J usage is TRBJ2-1, with 7 bases lining up with TRBD1. This clonotype originated in a man aged 18 to 29 in good health. Some clones in this sample may be carry-over from other donors' samples. The CDR3 region is CASSVDRSYNEQFF. Written as DNA, the CDR3 is TGTGCCAGCAGCGTGGACAGGTCCTACAATGAGCAGTTCTTC.